This T cell receptor (beta chain) comes out of a study of CD8 T cells in ankylosing spondylitis. Broader study findings: A motif of 7 to 9 highly homologous TCR beta variants was seen as apparently characteristic of ankylosing spondylitis blood.

The germline gives CDR1 DFQATT, CDR2 SNEGSKA (reference sequence). Trimming stripped 4 bases from V and 4 bases from J, with 16 bases between. The CDR3 length is 14 residues. TCRdb independently ran MiXCR on the 5' RACE reads; one entry per CDR3 protein. Of over 100,000 distinct CDR3 sequences in the sample, about 7% were seen once. This clonotype was seen ten or more times. Its antigen is currently unknown. The sequence was obtained from a male donor with ankylosing spondylitis or in good health (not recorded which). Sequenced material: blood, either unsorted or a sorted T cell fraction (not recorded which). This chain connects TRBV20-1 to TRBJ1-1; D unresolved. Here the CDR3 DNA reads TGCAGTGCTACTGGCGGGGTGTTCGGCACTGAAGCTTTCTTT. This codes for CSATGGVFGTEAFF.